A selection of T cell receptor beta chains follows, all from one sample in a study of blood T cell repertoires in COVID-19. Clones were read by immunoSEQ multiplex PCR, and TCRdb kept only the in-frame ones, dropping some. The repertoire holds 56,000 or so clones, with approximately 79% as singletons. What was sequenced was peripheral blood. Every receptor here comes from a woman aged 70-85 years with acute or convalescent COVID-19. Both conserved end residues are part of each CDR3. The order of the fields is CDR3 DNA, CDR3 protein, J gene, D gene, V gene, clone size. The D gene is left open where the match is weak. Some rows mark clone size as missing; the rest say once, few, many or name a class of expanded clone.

TGTGCCAGCAGCCAACCTGAGCGGGGTTTAGACACTGAAGCTTTCTTT	CASSQPERGLDTEAFF	TRBJ1-1	NA	TRBV4-2	NA
TGTGCCAGTAGTATGAGGACTAGCGGGGGCTACGAGCAGTACTTC	CASSMRTSGGYEQYF	TRBJ2-7	TRBD2	TRBV19	NA
TGTGCCAGCAGCACCGGCCCTGCGGGGGGCGAGCAGTACTTC	CASSTGPAGGEQYF	TRBJ2-7	TRBD2	TRBV7-2	NA
TGCGCCAGCAGTTCAGAACAGGTTCGCTATGGCTACACCTTC	CASSSEQVRYGYTF	TRBJ1-2	NA	TRBV5-1	few
TGTGCCAGCGAGGCAGGGAGGTATGGCTACACCTTC	CASEAGRYGYTF	TRBJ1-2	NA	TRBV5-6	NA
TGTGCTAGTGGCAATTTTAAAGGGACTAATCCTCAGGATACGCAGTATTTT	CASGNFKGTNPQDTQYF	TRBJ2-3	TRBD2	TRBV12-5	NA
TGTGCCTGGAGCGCCGGGACAGGGGGGGAGACCCAGTACTTC	CAWSAGTGGETQYF	TRBJ2-5	TRBD1	TRBV30	NA
TGTGCCAGCAGCGGACAGGGGCTGAACACTGAAGCTTTCTTT	CASSGQGLNTEAFF	TRBJ1-1	TRBD1	TRBV5-6	NA
TGTGCCAGCAGCCGGGGACAGACTAATTCACCCCTCCACTTT	CASSRGQTNSPLHF	TRBJ1-6	TRBD1	TRBV7-6	NA
TGCGCCAGCAGCTTGGAAGGGACAGGGGGGAATGGCTACACCTTC	CASSLEGTGGNGYTF	TRBJ1-2	TRBD1	TRBV5-1	NA
TGTGCCAGCAGTCCGGCAGGACAGGGGGCCTACGAGCAGTACTTC	CASSPAGQGAYEQYF	TRBJ2-7	TRBD1	TRBV28	NA
TGTGCCAGCTTGACAGGGGGGAAGAATCAGCCCCAGCATTTT	CASLTGGKNQPQHF	TRBJ1-5	NA	TRBV12-1	NA
TGTGCCAGCAGCAGGACAGGGCGAAGCACCGGGGAGCTGTTTTTT	CASSRTGRSTGELFF	TRBJ2-2	TRBD1	TRBV27	few
TGTGCCAGCAGCTTAGGGACAGGGTCTGAAGCTTTCTTT	CASSLGTGSEAFF	TRBJ1-1	TRBD1	TRBV7-8	NA
TGTGCCAGCAGCTCTGACAGGGACGACGAGCAGTACTTC	CASSSDRDDEQYF	TRBJ2-7	TRBD1	TRBV11-1	NA
TGTGCCTGGATACTTACAGTTACAGATACGCAGTATTTT	CAWILTVTDTQYF	TRBJ2-3	NA	TRBV30	NA
TGTGCCAGTAGTACCAGGGTAAACGGCGGCACCATATATTTT	CASSTRVNGGTIYF	TRBJ1-3	NA	TRBV19	NA
TGTGCCAGCAGTTTTCGTCCGAGGACTAGCGGCCGACGGGAAAACAATGAGCAGTTCTTC	CASSFRPRTSGRRENNEQFF	TRBJ2-1	TRBD2	TRBV6-2/TRBV6-3	NA
TGTGCCAGCTCCCCAACAGGGGGCATAGGAGATACGCAGTATTTT	CASSPTGGIGDTQYF	TRBJ2-3	TRBD1	TRBV25-1	NA
TGTGCCAGCAGGCCCCCCACAGGGCGCAATAATTCACCCCTCCACTTT	CASRPPTGRNNSPLHF	TRBJ1-6	NA	TRBV28	NA
TGTGCCAGCTCACCACCCGGGACAGCCCCGAACACCGGGGAGCTGTTTTTT	CASSPPGTAPNTGELFF	TRBJ2-2	TRBD1	TRBV18	NA
TGTGCCAGCAGATGGACAGGGCACCAAGAGACCCAGTACTTC	CASRWTGHQETQYF	TRBJ2-5	TRBD1	TRBV2	once
TGTGCCAGCAGCAGCCGGGACAGGGGGAACACCGGGGAGCTGTTTTTT	CASSSRDRGNTGELFF	TRBJ2-2	TRBD1	TRBV5-4	once